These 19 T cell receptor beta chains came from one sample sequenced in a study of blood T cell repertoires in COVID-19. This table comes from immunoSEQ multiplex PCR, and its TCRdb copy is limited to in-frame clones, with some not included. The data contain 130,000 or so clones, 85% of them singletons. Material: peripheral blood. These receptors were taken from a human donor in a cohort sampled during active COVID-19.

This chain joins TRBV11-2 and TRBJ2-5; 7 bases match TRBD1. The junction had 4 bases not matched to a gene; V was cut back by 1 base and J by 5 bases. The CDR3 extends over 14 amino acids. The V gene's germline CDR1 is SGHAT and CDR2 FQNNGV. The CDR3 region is CASSLGQGRETQYF. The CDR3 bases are TGTGCCAGCAGCTTAGGACAGGGCAGGGAGACCCAGTACTTC.

The CDR3 loop reads CASSSFGNEQFF. In DNA, the CDR3 is TGTGCCAGTAGTAGCTTCGGGAATGAGCAGTTCTTC. The V gene is TRBV19, the J gene TRBJ2-1; D is undetermined. The V end lost 4 bases, the J end lost 7 bases, and 8 bases lay between the germline ends. Germline assignment: CDR1 LNHDA and CDR2 SQIVND (reference sequence). The CDR3 sequence is 12 residues long.

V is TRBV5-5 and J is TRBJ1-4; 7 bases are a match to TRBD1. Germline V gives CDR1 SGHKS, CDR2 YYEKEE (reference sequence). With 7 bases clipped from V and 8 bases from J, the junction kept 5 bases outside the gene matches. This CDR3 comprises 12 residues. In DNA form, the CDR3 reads TGTGCCAGCGGACTGGACAGGGAAAAACTGTTTTTT. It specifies CASGLDREKLFF.

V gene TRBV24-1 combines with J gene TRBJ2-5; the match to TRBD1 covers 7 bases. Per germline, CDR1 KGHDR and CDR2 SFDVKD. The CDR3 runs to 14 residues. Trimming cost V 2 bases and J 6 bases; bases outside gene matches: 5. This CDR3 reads CATSDSTGTQTQYF. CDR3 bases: TGTGCCACCAGTGATTCGACAGGGACCCAGACCCAGTACTTC.

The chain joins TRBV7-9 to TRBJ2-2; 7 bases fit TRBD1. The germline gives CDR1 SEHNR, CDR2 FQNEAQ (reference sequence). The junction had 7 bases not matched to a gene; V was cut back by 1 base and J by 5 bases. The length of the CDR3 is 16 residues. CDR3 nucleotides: TGTGCCAGCAGCTTAGGAGGGGGCCTATTGACCGGGGAGCTGTTTTTT. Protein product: CASSLGGGLLTGELFF.

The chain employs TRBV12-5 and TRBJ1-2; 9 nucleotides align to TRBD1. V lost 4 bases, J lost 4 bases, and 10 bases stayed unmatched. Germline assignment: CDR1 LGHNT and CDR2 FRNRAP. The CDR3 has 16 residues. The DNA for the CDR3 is TGTGCTAGTGGTTCACAAGGGACAGGGTGGAGCTATGGCTACACCTTC. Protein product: CASGSQGTGWSYGYTF. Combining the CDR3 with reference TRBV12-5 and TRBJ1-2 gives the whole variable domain DARVTQTPRHKVTEMGQEVTMRCQPILGHNTVFWYRQTMMQGLELLAYFRNRAPLDDSGMPKDRFSAEMPDATLATLKIQPSEPRDSAVYFCASGSQGTGWSYGYTFGSGTRLTVV.

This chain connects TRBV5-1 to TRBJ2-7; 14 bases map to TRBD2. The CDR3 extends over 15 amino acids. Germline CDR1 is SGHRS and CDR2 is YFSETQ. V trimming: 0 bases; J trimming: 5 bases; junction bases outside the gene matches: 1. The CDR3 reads CASSLGGLAGDEQYV. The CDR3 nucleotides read TGCGCCAGCAGCTTGGGGGGACTAGCGGGAGACGAGCAGTACGTC.

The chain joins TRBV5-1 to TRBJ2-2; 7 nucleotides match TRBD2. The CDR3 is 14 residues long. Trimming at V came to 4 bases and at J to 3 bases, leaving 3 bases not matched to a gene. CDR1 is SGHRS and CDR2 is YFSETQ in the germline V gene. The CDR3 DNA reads TGCGCCAGCAGCCCGGGACTACACACCGGGGAGCTGTTTTTT. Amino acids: CASSPGLHTGELFF.

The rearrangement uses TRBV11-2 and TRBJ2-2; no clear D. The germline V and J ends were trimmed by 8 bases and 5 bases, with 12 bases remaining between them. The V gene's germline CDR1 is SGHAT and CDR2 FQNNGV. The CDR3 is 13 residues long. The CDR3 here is CASRPFGTGELFF. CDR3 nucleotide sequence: TGTGCCAGCCGCCCCTTCGGGACCGGGGAGCTGTTTTTT.

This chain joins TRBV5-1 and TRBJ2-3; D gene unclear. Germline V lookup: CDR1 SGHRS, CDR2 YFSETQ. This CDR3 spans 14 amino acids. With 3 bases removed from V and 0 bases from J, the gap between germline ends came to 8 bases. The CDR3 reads CASSYETSTDTQYF. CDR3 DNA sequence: TGCGCCAGCAGCTACGAGACTAGCACAGATACGCAGTATTTT.

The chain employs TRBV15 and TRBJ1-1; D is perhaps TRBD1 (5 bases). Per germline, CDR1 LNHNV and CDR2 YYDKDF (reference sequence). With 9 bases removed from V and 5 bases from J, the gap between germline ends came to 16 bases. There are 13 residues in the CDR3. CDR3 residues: CATRGDSKTEAFF. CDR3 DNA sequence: TGTGCCACTCGGGGGGACTCAAAAACTGAAGCTTTCTTT.

The CDR3 loop reads CASSFTTGTGNSPLHF. The CDR3 region has the DNA TGTGCCAGCAGCTTTACCACAGGGACGGGGAATTCACCCCTCCACTTT. This rearrangement joins TRBV5-5 to TRBJ1-6, with a tentative D call TRBD1 (6 bases). Germline V lookup: CDR1 SGHKS, CDR2 YYEKEE (reference sequence). The CDR3 is 16 amino acids. V was shortened by 2 bases and J by 7 bases, with 16 bases between the two germline ends.

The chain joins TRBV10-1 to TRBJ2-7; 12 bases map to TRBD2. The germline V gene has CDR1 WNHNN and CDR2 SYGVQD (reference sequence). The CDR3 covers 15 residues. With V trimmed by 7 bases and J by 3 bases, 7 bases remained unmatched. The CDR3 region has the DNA TGCGCCAGCACCAGACTAGCGGGAGTAGTCTACGAGCAGTACGTC. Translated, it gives CASTRLAGVVYEQYV.

CDR3 coding DNA: TGTGCCAGCAGTGATGACGGAGGAACTAGCGGGGGGAACCTCGAGCAGTACGTC. It codes for CASSDDGGTSGGNLEQYV. This sequence joins TRBV5-4 and TRBJ2-7, with 12 bases lining up with TRBD2. J lost 6 bases, V lost 5 bases, and 18 bases had no gene match. Germline V gene data show CDR1 as SGHNT and CDR2 as YYREEE (reference sequence). This CDR3 is 18 amino acids long.

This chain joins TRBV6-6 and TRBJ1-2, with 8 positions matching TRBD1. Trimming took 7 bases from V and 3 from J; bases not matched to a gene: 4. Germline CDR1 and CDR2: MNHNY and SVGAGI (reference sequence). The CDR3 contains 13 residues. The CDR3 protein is CASTSGGYYGYTF. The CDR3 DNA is TGTGCCAGCACCTCAGGGGGCTACTATGGCTACACCTTC.

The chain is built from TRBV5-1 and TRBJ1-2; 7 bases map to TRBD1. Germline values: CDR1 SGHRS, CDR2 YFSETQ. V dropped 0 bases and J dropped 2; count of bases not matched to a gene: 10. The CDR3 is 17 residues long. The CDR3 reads CASSLEGATTLNYGYTF. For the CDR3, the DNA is TGCGCCAGCAGCTTGGAGGGGGCCACCACCTTAAACTATGGCTACACCTTC. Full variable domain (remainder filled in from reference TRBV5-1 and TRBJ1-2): KAGVTQTPRYLIKTRGQQVTLSCSPISGHRSVSWYQQTPGQGLQFLFEYFSETQRNKGNFPGRFSGRQFSNSRSEMNVSTLELGDSALYLCASSLEGATTLNYGYTFGSGTRLTVV.

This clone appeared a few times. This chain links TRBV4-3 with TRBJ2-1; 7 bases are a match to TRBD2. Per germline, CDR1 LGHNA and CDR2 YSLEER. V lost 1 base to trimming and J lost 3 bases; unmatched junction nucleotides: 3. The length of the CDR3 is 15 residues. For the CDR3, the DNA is TGCGCCAGCAGCCAAGTTGCTAGCGGCTACAATGAGCAGTTCTTC. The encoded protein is CASSQVASGYNEQFF.

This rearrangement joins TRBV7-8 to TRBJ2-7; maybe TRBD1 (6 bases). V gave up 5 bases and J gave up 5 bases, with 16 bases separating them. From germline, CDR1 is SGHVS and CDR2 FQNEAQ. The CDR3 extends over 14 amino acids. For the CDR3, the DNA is TGTGCCAGCAGCCGTACCGGCAGGGGAAACGAGCAGTACTTC. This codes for CASSRTGRGNEQYF.

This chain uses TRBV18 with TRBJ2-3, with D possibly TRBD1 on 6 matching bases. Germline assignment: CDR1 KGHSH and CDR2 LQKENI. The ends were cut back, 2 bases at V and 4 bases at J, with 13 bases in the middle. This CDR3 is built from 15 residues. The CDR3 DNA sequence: TGTGCCAGCTCACCAGGTCAGGGGTTGGCAGATACGCAGTATTTT. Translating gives CASSPGQGLADTQYF.